Sequencing of this T cell receptor beta chain was carried out in a study of identifying expanded T cells in peripheral blood. The germline CDR1 and CDR2 sequences are LGHNA and YSLEER. This CDR3 comprises 17 residues. V lost 0 bases to trimming and J lost 6 bases, with 20 bases between them. The repertoire was sequenced with immunoSEQ multiplex PCR; TCRdb's copy has only in-frame clones and lacks some. The table records tens of thousands of clones, around 89% of them present only once. This clone appeared once. This receptor was taken from a person between 18 and 70 years old in good health. The chain employs TRBV4-3 and TRBJ1-2; D possibly corresponds to TRBD1 (6 bases). The sequencing input was blood. The CDR3 sequence: CASSQEPPGGAVHGYTF. Here the CDR3 DNA reads TGCGCCAGCAGCCAAGAGCCACCTGGGGGGGCGGTTCATGGCTACACCTTC.